The 2 T cell receptor beta chains reported below all come from one sample, sequenced in a study of neurological immune-mediated disorders. One entry per CDR3 protein results from TCRdb running MiXCR on the 5' RACE reads. The sample lists roughly 32,000 distinct CDR3 sequences, 5.5% to 7% seen once, with approximately 2% in the top ten. The sample consisted of CD4+ T cells from blood. These TCRs come from a woman in her fifties or sixties in good health.

This clonotype occurred many times. The chain recombines TRBV20-1 with TRBJ2-7; D may be TRBD2 (5 bases). CDR1 is DFQATT and CDR2 is SNEGSKA in the germline V gene (reference sequence). The CDR3 runs to 14 residues. V dropped 4 bases and J dropped 3 bases, with 16 bases sitting between them. The CDR3 loop reads CSATDIGAGYEQYF. Written as DNA, the CDR3 is TGCAGTGCTACCGATATCGGCGCGGGCTACGAGCAGTACTTC.

At least ten counts were recorded for this clonotype. This sequence joins TRBV6-1 and TRBJ2-3; possibly TRBD1 or TRBD2 for D (5 bases each). CDR3 length: 15 amino acids. Per the germline V gene, CDR1 is MNHNS and CDR2 is SASEGT. V lost 6 bases to trimming and J lost 2 bases, with 15 bases between them. The CDR3 loop reads CASSSGRTDTDTQYF. CDR3 DNA: TGTGCCAGCAGCTCGGGACGGACCGACACAGATACGCAGTATTTT.